The clone carrying this T cell receptor (beta chain) turned up a few times. No antigen is known for it. A much bigger clone sits one base away, suggesting this may be a read error. This specimen belongs to a study of Graves' ophthalmopathy and Graves' hyperthyroidism. Study-level information: The authors collected peripheral blood at initial diagnosis, before any treatment.

Whole-study results and caveats: Blood samples also showed most expanded thyroid clonotypes exceeding 0.001 frequency.

Germline V gives CDR1 MDHEN, CDR2 SYDVKM. CDR3 length: 14 amino acids. Using RNA transcripts, the TCR beta CDR3 regions were amplified. RT-PCR in the first round used HTBI primers; a second-round multiplex PCR followed. TCRdb redid the calling of the multiplex PCR reads with MiXCR, one entry per CDR3 protein. The data show about 370,000 distinct CDR3 sequences, approximately 17% seen once. The material sequenced was peripheral blood. V gene TRBV28 combines with J gene TRBJ1-2; no definite D call. This TCR derives from an adult woman with stable Graves' hyperthyroidism. In nucleotides, the CDR3 is TGTGCCAGCAGTTCCCCCGCGGATAGCTATGGCAACACCTTC. Amino acids: CASSSPADSYGNTF.